What follows is one TCR beta chain and its context. Its antigen is unknown. These data originate in a study of beta chain features in type 1 diabetes. Study-level points and caveats: Within the patient group, naive, central memory and Treg TCRB repertoires appeared more similar to each other than within healthy donors. Diminished insertions and augmented deletions at VDJ junctions characterized type 1 diabetes patients.

The investigators reverse transcribed all of the isolated RNA, so they sequenced expressed TCRB transcripts. Generated by immunoSEQ multiplex PCR, the TCRdb table keeps only in-frame clones and is missing some. There are about 240,000 clones in the sample; about 26% occur only once, and approximately 4% lies in the top ten. The germline CDR1 and CDR2 sequences are SGHRS and YFSETQ. This CDR3 region has 15 residues. V lost 4 bases, J lost 5 bases, and 10 bases stayed unmatched. By way of CD45RO/CCR7/CD25/CD127/CD95/CD27, the CD4+ regulatory, stem cell-like memory, central memory and naive cells were sorted.

The sequencing input was central memory CD4+ T cells from blood. The TCR sequence derives from a man aged 25 to 45 in good health. This chain uses TRBV5-1 with TRBJ2-3; 7 nucleotides align to TRBD2. CDR3 nucleotide sequence: TGCGCCAGCAGCCCTGAGCGGGGTTTGAGAGATACGCAGTATTTT. It codes for CASSPERGLRDTQYF. The full variable domain, its missing parts supplied by reference TRBV5-1 and TRBJ2-3, is KAGVTQTPRYLIKTRGQQVTLSCSPISGHRSVSWYQQTPGQGLQFLFEYFSETQRNKGNFPGRFSGRQFSNSRSEMNVSTLELGDSALYLCASSPERGLRDTQYFGPGTRLTVL.